Below are 30 T cell receptor beta chains sequenced from a single sample in a study of cytomegalovirus exposure and HLA in healthy donors. Primers: 60 Vbeta forward and 13 Jbeta reverse. Using immunoSEQ multiplex PCR, the repertoire was profiled, and TCRdb retains in-frame clones only, with some absent. Of about 170,000 clones in the sample, 73% were seen once. The sequenced material came from PBMCs. Every receptor here comes from a woman aged 18-29 years in good health and CMV-seropositive.

In this sample, this clone turned up once. The chain combines TRBV9 with TRBJ2-1, with a possible D match to TRBD2 (7 bases). The CDR3 runs 15 residues. CDR1 SGDLS and CDR2 YYNGEE come from the germline V gene. V lost 0 bases to trimming and J lost 2 bases, with 9 bases between them. The CDR3 here is CASSVGGGPYNEQFF. DNA of the CDR3: TGTGCCAGCAGCGTAGGGGGGGGCCCCTACAATGAGCAGTTCTTC.

This rearrangement joins TRBV5-4 to TRBJ1-1; TRBD1 might be the D (6 bases). Trimming took off 4 bases at V and 0 bases at J, with 13 bases between the two ends. The CDR3 covers 15 residues. Per the germline V gene, CDR1 is SGHNT and CDR2 is YYREEE (reference sequence). The CDR3 is CASSRQQGLNTEAFF. The CDR3 DNA is TGTGCCAGCAGCAGACAACAGGGATTGAACACTGAAGCTTTCTTT. The full variable domain, with the rest looked up from reference TRBV5-4 and TRBJ1-1, is ETGVTQSPTHLIKTRGQQVTLRCSSQSGHNTVSWYQQALGQGPQFIFQYYREEENGRGNFPPRFSGLQFPNYSSELNVNALELDDSALYLCASSRQQGLNTEAFFGQGTRLTVV.

The rearrangement links TRBV2 to TRBJ1-2, with 9 nucleotides matching TRBD1. The germline V gene has CDR1 SNHLY and CDR2 FYNNEI. Trimming removed 2 bases from V and 4 bases from J; junction bases left unmatched: 5. CDR3 size: 15 residues. The CDR3 reads CASSERDREVYGYTF. DNA of the CDR3: TGTGCCAGCAGTGAAAGGGACAGGGAAGTCTATGGCTACACCTTC. Looking up the rest from reference TRBV2 and TRBJ1-2 gives the full variable domain: EPEVTQTPSHQVTQMGQEVILRCVPISNHLYFYWYRQILGQKVEFLVSFYNNEISEKSEIFDDQFSVERPDGSNFTLKIRSTKLEDSAMYFCASSERDREVYGYTFGSGTRLTVV.

The genes are TRBV13 and TRBJ1-5; D is possibly TRBD1 (5 bases). Germline assignment: CDR1 PRHDT and CDR2 FYEKMQ (reference sequence). This CDR3 spans 13 amino acids. Trimming removed 2 bases at V and 11 bases at J, with 13 bases between. CDR3 sequence reads: CASSLQGDSSQHF. The CDR3, as DNA: TGTGCCAGCAGCTTACAGGGCGATAGTTCCCAGCATTTT.

CDR3 DNA sequence: TGCGCCAGCAGCCAAGATCACACCTCAATCTCCTACAATGAGCAGTTCTTC. This sequence encodes CASSQDHTSISYNEQFF. The V and J genes are TRBV4-3 and TRBJ2-1; D not resolved. This CDR3 contains 17 residues. The germline CDR1 and CDR2 sequences are LGHNA and YSLEER. The V end was cut by 0 bases, the J end by 0 bases, with 12 bases between.

J is TRBJ2-7 and V is TRBV11-2; TRBD1 agrees at 9 bases. The CDR3 spans 15 residues. V shed 2 bases, J shed 1 base, and the junction held 3 bases outside the gene matches. CDR1 and CDR2 (germline): SGHAT, FQNNGV. CDR3 region: CASSLSGQGSYEQYF. The CDR3 region has the DNA TGTGCCAGCAGCTTATCCGGACAGGGGTCCTACGAGCAGTACTTC.

This clone has a handful of counts. V and J are TRBV4-2 and TRBJ1-4; possibly TRBD1 for D (5 bases). V was pared by 7 bases and J by 1 base, with 10 bases between. Germline V gene data show CDR1 as LGHNA and CDR2 as YNFKEQ. This CDR3 comprises 14 residues. In DNA, the CDR3 is TGTGCCAGCACGCTCGGGGGAACTAATGAAAAACTGTTTTTT. Residues: CASTLGGTNEKLFF.

This chain links TRBV15 with TRBJ2-7; D is possibly TRBD1 (6 bases). Germline CDR1 reads LNHNV; CDR2 reads YYDKDF (reference sequence). V was trimmed by 3 bases and J by 2 bases, leaving 11 bases between them. This CDR3 region has 14 residues. CDR3 in amino acids: CATSRDRITYEQYF. As DNA, the CDR3 is TGTGCCACCAGCAGGGACAGAATTACCTACGAGCAGTACTTC.

J is TRBJ2-1 and V is TRBV13, with D possibly matching TRBD1 (5 bases). The CDR3 contains 15 residues. Germline CDR1 is PRHDT and CDR2 is FYEKMQ (reference sequence). V was trimmed by 3 bases and J by 0 bases, leaving 9 bases between them. CDR3 nucleotide sequence: TGTGCCAGCAGCTTTGCAGGGCCCTCCTACAATGAGCAGTTCTTC. This codes for CASSFAGPSYNEQFF.

This clone was found once. The chain couples TRBV4-2 to TRBJ2-2; a possible D gene is TRBD2 (5 bases). Looked up from germline, CDR1 is LGHNA and CDR2 is YNFKEQ. The CDR3 spans 16 residues. Trimming removed 1 base from V and 1 base from J, with 10 bases in between. In DNA, the CDR3 is TGTGCCAGCAGCCAAGGTACGGGGTTGAACACCGGGGAGCTGTTTTTT. Its translation: CASSQGTGLNTGELFF.

The chain uses TRBV19 and TRBJ1-2, with D perhaps TRBD1 (6 bases). The CDR3 is 15 residues long. Germline CDR1 reads LNHDA; CDR2 reads SQIVND (reference sequence). V was pared by 5 bases and J by 4 bases, with 17 bases between. The CDR3 DNA follows: TGTGCCAGTAGTCTCCGGGACACTACTTCCTATGGCTACACCTTC. Translated, it gives CASSLRDTTSYGYTF. The full variable domain, with the rest looked up from reference TRBV19 and TRBJ1-2, is DGGITQSPKYLFRKEGQNVTLSCEQNLNHDAMYWYRQDPGQGLRLIYYSQIVNDFQKGDIAEGYSVSREKKESFPLTVTSAQKNPTAFYLCASSLRDTTSYGYTFGSGTRLTVV.

The rearrangement links TRBV9 to TRBJ2-3, with unresolved D. V was pared by 3 bases and J by 5 bases, with 10 bases between. This CDR3 comprises 13 residues. Germline CDR1 is SGDLS and CDR2 is YYNGEE. CDR3 bases: TGTGCCAGCAGCGCCCTTACGGGAGATACGCAGTATTTT. Protein: CASSALTGDTQYF.

V gene TRBV5-1 combines with J gene TRBJ2-5, with 7 nucleotides matching TRBD1. The J call could be wrong; TRBJ2-7 is a better fit for the DNA end. CDR3 length: 14 amino acids. The V gene's germline CDR1 is SGHRS and CDR2 YFSETQ. CDR3 region: CASSLRQGGYEQYF. CDR3 nucleotide sequence: TGCGCCAGCAGCTTGCGACAGGGTGGCTACGAGCAGTACTTC.

The chain has TRBV29-1 and TRBJ2-5; TRBD2 is a possible D gene (7 bases). V was pared by 4 bases and J by 0 bases, with 18 bases between. Germline CDR1 SQVTM, CDR2 ANQGSEA. This CDR3 is built from 16 residues. The DNA for the CDR3 is TGCAGCGTTGGGGGGGGACAAAGGGTGAACCAAGAGACCCAGTACTTC. Protein: CSVGGGQRVNQETQYF.

The chain recombines TRBV5-1 with TRBJ1-1; 10 bases fit TRBD1. Trimming cost V 10 bases and J 1 base; bases outside gene matches: 10. CDR1 SGHRS and CDR2 YFSETQ come from the germline V gene. CDR3 length: 15 residues. CDR3 protein: CASKDRGLRNTEAFF. The CDR3 DNA reads as TGCGCCTCTAAAGACAGGGGGCTCAGGAACACTGAAGCTTTCTTT.

The chain has TRBV18 and TRBJ1-1; D unresolved. Looked up from germline, CDR1 is KGHSH and CDR2 is LQKENI. V was cut by 3 bases and J by 0 bases, with 5 bases left in between. The CDR3 covers 13 residues. CDR3 sequence (DNA): TGTGCCAGCTCACCCCAGGTGAACACTGAAGCTTTCTTT. This translates into CASSPQVNTEAFF.

The V and J genes are TRBV27 and TRBJ2-7; TRBD1 is a possible D gene (5 bases). CDR1 and CDR2 (germline): MNHEY, SMNVEV (reference sequence). Trimming pared 0 bases from V and 4 bases from J, leaving 16 bases between. The CDR3 consists of 16 residues. This CDR3 is CASSLSAAHKGYEQYF. CDR3 bases: TGTGCCAGCAGTTTATCCGCTGCACACAAGGGGTACGAGCAGTACTTC.

V and J are TRBV5-6 and TRBJ1-4, with a weak D call TRBD1 (6 bases). The V gene's germline CDR1 is SGHDT and CDR2 YYEEEE. The CDR3 is made up of 14 amino acids. V was clipped by 2 bases and J by 8 bases, with 13 bases between them. As DNA, the CDR3 is TGTGCCAGCAGCTTTGAAGGGGGAGAGGAAAAACTGTTTTTT. Residues: CASSFEGGEEKLFF. Together with reference TRBV5-6 and TRBJ1-4, the CDR3 gives the full variable domain: DAGVTQSPTHLIKTRGQQVTLRCSPKSGHDTVSWYQQALGQGPQFIFQYYEEEERQRGNFPDRFSGHQFPNYSSELNVNALLLGDSALYLCASSFEGGEEKLFFGSGTQLSVL.

The rearrangement uses TRBV7-2 and TRBJ2-1; 12 nucleotides align to TRBD2. Trimming cost V 6 bases and J 10 bases; bases outside gene matches: 13. CDR3 length equals 16 residues. Germline assignment: CDR1 SGHTA and CDR2 FQGNSA. CDR3 in amino acids: CASRPSGGAFPGEQFF. The CDR3 DNA sequence: TGTGCCAGCAGACCTAGCGGGGGGGCATTTCCTGGAGAGCAGTTCTTC.

This clone was found a few times. The chain combines TRBV2 with TRBJ2-1, with a possible D match to TRBD1 (6 bases). Germline loops: CDR1 SNHLY, CDR2 FYNNEI. The V and J ends lost 6 bases and 7 bases respectively, with 10 bases between them. The CDR3 totals 12 residues. The CDR3 DNA is TGTGCCAGCAGCCTACAGGGAAATGAGCAGTTCTTC. It translates to CASSLQGNEQFF.

The rearrangement links TRBV5-6 to TRBJ1-1; D gene uncertain. This CDR3 has 16 residues. CDR1 and CDR2 from the germline V gene are SGHDT and YYEEEE. Trimming removed 3 bases from V and 1 base from J, with 16 bases in between. CDR3 region: CASSSTPDTANTEAFF. CDR3 DNA: TGTGCCAGCAGCTCAACACCAGACACTGCGAACACTGAAGCTTTCTTT.

This clone showed up just a few times. The chain recombines TRBV4-1 with TRBJ2-7, with 8 positions matching TRBD1. V shed 0 bases and J 4 bases; nucleotides not matched to a gene: 8. This CDR3 contains 16 residues. CDR1 and CDR2 (germline): MGHRA, YSYEKL. CDR3 residues: CASSQESIRGPYEQYF. In DNA, the CDR3 is TGCGCCAGCAGCCAAGAATCGATCAGGGGGCCTTACGAGCAGTACTTC.

This rearrangement joins TRBV25-1 to TRBJ1-5, with D tentatively TRBD1 (5 bases). Per germline, CDR1 MGHDK and CDR2 SYGVNS. This CDR3 region has 15 residues. V lost 6 bases, J lost 7 bases, and 19 bases lay in between. The CDR3, as DNA: TGTGCCAGCAGGGGGACTGGGGCTGGAGGGCAGCCCCAGCATTTT. Amino acids: CASRGTGAGGQPQHF. The full variable domain, in which reference TRBV25-1 and TRBJ1-5 provide the parts outside the CDR3, is EADIYQTPRYLVIGTGKKITLECSQTMGHDKMYWYQQDPGMELHLIHYSYGVNSTEKGDLSSESTVSRIRTEHFPLTLESARPSHTSQYLCASRGTGAGGQPQHFGDGTRLSIL.

This clone was counted between two and nine times. This rearrangement joins TRBV6-1 to TRBJ2-7; D is possibly TRBD1 (5 bases). The V gene lost 6 bases and the J gene lost 3 bases, with 12 bases spanning the gap. CDR1 is MNHNS and CDR2 is SASEGT in the germline V gene. This CDR3 is built from 13 residues. The chain's CDR3 is CASRGDRDYEQYF. DNA of the CDR3: TGTGCCAGCAGAGGCGACAGAGACTACGAGCAGTACTTC.

The chain combines TRBV9 with TRBJ1-1; TRBD1 agrees at 7 bases. Looked up from germline, CDR1 is SGDLS and CDR2 is YYNGEE. This CDR3 has 18 residues. V gave up 4 bases and J gave up 2 bases; unmatched junction bases: 17. The CDR3 DNA follows: TGTGCCAGCAGCTCAGCTACGGAACAGGGGACATTAAACACTGAAGCTTTCTTT. Amino acid sequence: CASSSATEQGTLNTEAFF. The full variable domain, with the rest looked up from reference TRBV9 and TRBJ1-1, is DSGVTQTPKHLITATGQRVTLRCSPRSGDLSVYWYQQSLDQGLQFLIQYYNGEERAKGNILERFSAQQFPDLHSELNLSSLELGDSALYFCASSSATEQGTLNTEAFFGQGTRLTVV.

The rearrangement links TRBV4-1 to TRBJ2-5; D not certain. Germline values: CDR1 MGHRA, CDR2 YSYEKL. CDR3 length: 13 amino acids. Trimming took off 1 base at V and 5 bases at J, with 8 bases between the two ends. The CDR3, as DNA: TGCGCCAGCAGCCAAGCAGGAAAGGAGACCCAGTACTTC. As protein: CASSQAGKETQYF.

This chain links TRBV6-6 with TRBJ2-1; TRBD1 aligns across 9 bases. This CDR3 spans 14 amino acids. The junction had 7 bases not matched to a gene; V was cut back by 6 bases and J by 7 bases. Germline-derived CDR1 and CDR2 are MNHNY and SVGAGI (reference sequence). CDR3: CASSLQGARNEQFF. As DNA, the CDR3 is TGTGCCAGCAGCCTACAGGGGGCGCGTAATGAGCAGTTCTTC.

V gene TRBV7-3 combines with J gene TRBJ2-3; TRBD2 is a possible D gene (6 bases). The CDR3 covers 16 residues. Trimming took off 0 bases at V and 5 bases at J, with 15 bases between the two ends. Germline loops: CDR1 SGHTA, CDR2 FQGTGA. CDR3: CASSLTASGWEDTQYF. Written as DNA, the CDR3 is TGTGCCAGCAGCTTAACGGCGAGCGGGTGGGAAGATACGCAGTATTTT.

The chain joins TRBV7-9 to TRBJ1-3; maybe TRBD1 (5 bases). The CDR3 is 15 residues long. CDR1 is SEHNR, CDR2 FQNEAQ, per germline (reference sequence). Between the trimmed V and J ends, which lost 3 bases and 0 bases, there was a span of 9 bases. The chain's CDR3 is CASSLGRGSGNTIYF. The CDR3 DNA sequence: TGTGCCAGCAGCTTGGGAAGGGGCTCTGGAAACACCATATATTTT. The whole variable domain, remainder taken from reference TRBV7-9 and TRBJ1-3, is DTGVSQNPRHKITKRGQNVTFRCDPISEHNRLYWYRQTLGQGPEFLTYFQNEAQLEKSRLLSDRFSAERPKGSFSTLEIQRTEQGDSAMYLCASSLGRGSGNTIYFGEGSWLTVV.

The V call is TRBV28, the J call TRBJ1-2; D uncertain. The V end lost 6 bases, the J end lost 4 bases, and 15 bases lay between the germline ends. The CDR3 spans 14 residues. Germline V gene sequence: CDR1 MDHEN, CDR2 SYDVKM. Here the CDR3 DNA reads TGTGCCAGCAGGGCTACTCCGACTACCTATGGCTACACCTTC. This encodes CASRATPTTYGYTF.